The text below deals with one T cell receptor beta chain. V was pared by 7 bases and J by 5 bases, with 8 bases of the junction left unmatched. CDR3 size: 14 residues. Germline CDR1 is KGHDR and CDR2 is SFDVKD. This sample was included in a study of blood T cell repertoires in COVID-19. On the study more broadly: The United States, Italy and Spain were the sources of the acute and convalescent COVID-19 samples. In each case, the material was cDNA or gDNA derived from T cells, B-cell-depleted T cells, or PBMCs.

The assay was immunoSEQ multiplex PCR, and TCRdb's table has in-frame clones only and misses some. Of roughly 200,000 clones in the sample, under 90% were seen once. The chain carries TRBV24-1 and TRBJ2-5; 8 positions match TRBD2. The sample was peripheral blood. This TCR was sampled from a human donor in a cohort sampled during active COVID-19. The CDR3 region has the DNA TGTGCCACCAGCCCGGGAGGGGTGCTGGAGACCCAGTACTTC. It codes for CATSPGGVLETQYF.